This T cell receptor (beta chain) was sequenced during a study of control samples from healthy donors and cancer patients. Germline V lookup: CDR1 MNHEY, CDR2 SVGAGI. The CDR3 contains 15 residues. With 7 bases removed from V and 1 base from J, the gap between germline ends came to 15 bases. The protocol was immunoSEQ multiplex PCR, while the TCRdb copy is restricted to in-frame clones and leaves out a portion. The sample has 95,000 to 120,000 clones, 70% to 85% seen once. The sequence was collected from a man aged 18 to 30 in good health. J is TRBJ2-3 and V is TRBV6-5; D call uncertain. The sequencing sample was made of blood. DNA of the CDR3: TGTGCCAGCACCCCTCCGAAGATAGGCACAGATACGCAGTATTTT. Translation gives CASTPPKIGTDTQYF.